One and the same sample provided the 19 T cell receptor beta chains below, sequenced in a study of prognosis after radiotherapy for stage I lung cancer. Two-round multiplex PCR amplified TCR beta CDR3 from genomic DNA. The first PCR round targeted every TRBV and TRBJ gene with specific primers. TCRdb reanalysed the multiplex PCR reads using MiXCR and keeps one entry per CDR3 protein. The table has over 45,000 distinct CDR3 sequences, around a quarter seen once. The specimen was PBMCs, collected before or after stereotactic body radiation therapy (not recorded which). These receptors came from a donor aged 50 or older with non-small cell lung cancer.

This chain connects TRBV14 to TRBJ2-7; D possibly corresponds to TRBD2 (6 bases). Germline-derived CDR1 and CDR2 are SGHDN and FVKESK. The CDR3 spans 16 residues. The germline V and J ends were trimmed by 4 bases and 3 bases, with 19 bases remaining between them. The CDR3 reads CASSRGTSWGYYEQYF. The DNA of the CDR3 is TGTGCCAGCAGCCGTGGTACTAGCTGGGGTTACTACGAGCAGTACTTC.

This clonotype was found many times. The chain is built from TRBV12-3 or TRBV12-4 and TRBJ2-1; D perhaps matches TRBD1 (6 bases). The ends were cut back, 0 bases at V and 2 bases at J, with 8 bases in the middle. This CDR3 region has 15 residues. CDR3 in amino acids: CASSLAGATYNEQFF. CDR3 DNA: TGTGCCAGCAGTTTAGCGGGGGCGACCTACAATGAGCAGTTCTTC.

Many counts were recorded for this clonotype. V and J are TRBV6-1 and TRBJ1-1; D call uncertain. Trimming cost V 7 bases and J 0 bases, with 15 bases left between them. There are 15 residues in the CDR3. The germline CDR1 and CDR2 sequences are MNHNS and SASEGT. The CDR3 sequence is CASNSAGTVNTEAFF. As DNA, the CDR3 is TGTGCCAGCAATTCCGCCGGCACCGTGAACACTGAAGCTTTCTTT.

This clonotype was recorded many times. CDR3 nucleotide sequence: TGTGCCAGCAGCTTGACGTCAGGGGGAGAGGACGAGCAGTACTTC. This translates into CASSLTSGGEDEQYF. The chain recombines TRBV7-2 with TRBJ2-7; 7 bases fit TRBD1. V lost 3 bases to trimming and J lost 5 bases; unmatched junction nucleotides: 10. From germline, CDR1 is SGHTA and CDR2 FQGNSA. This CDR3 is 15 amino acids long. The variable domain in full, with the rest retrieved from reference TRBV7-2 and TRBJ2-7, is GAGVSQSPSNKVTEKGKDVELRCDPISGHTALYWYRQSLGQGLEFLIYFQGNSAPDKSGLPSDRFSAERTGGSVSTLTIQRTQQEDSAVYLCASSLTSGGEDEQYFGPGTRLTVT.

This clonotype was seen repeatedly, ten times or more. The rearrangement links TRBV2 to TRBJ2-3, with 9 bases matching TRBD1. V was pared by 7 bases and J by 2 bases, with 4 bases of the junction left unmatched. The CDR3 is 14 residues long. Germline loops: CDR1 SNHLY, CDR2 FYNNEI. CDR3 residues: CASTRDRVTDTQYF. Here the CDR3 DNA reads TGTGCCAGCACCCGGGACAGGGTCACAGATACGCAGTATTTT.

As for this clonotype: A far larger clone is one base from this, pointing to a likely read error. The rearrangement joins TRBV6-1 to TRBJ1-3; the D gene is possibly TRBD1 (6 bases). CDR1 MNHNS and CDR2 SASEGT come from the germline V gene. The CDR3 contains 17 residues. CDR3 in amino acids: CASRGHSDLVSANTIYF. Here the CDR3 DNA reads TGTGCCAGCAGGGGACACTCCGACCTTGTCTCTGCAAACACCATATATTTT.

This clonotype has at least ten counts. The V gene is TRBV12-3 or TRBV12-4, the J gene TRBJ2-3, with D hard to call. The germline V and J ends were trimmed by 3 bases and 9 bases, with 16 bases remaining between them. The CDR3 has 14 residues. CDR3: CASSFSPSRSTQYF. DNA of the CDR3: TGTGCCAGCAGTTTTTCACCCTCCAGATCCACGCAGTATTTT.

This rearrangement joins TRBV5-4 to TRBJ2-7; TRBD2 matches at 8 bases. This CDR3 comprises 14 residues. The V gene end was trimmed by 9 bases and the J gene end by 1 base; junction bases not matched to a gene: 9. Germline values: CDR1 SGHNT, CDR2 YYREEE (reference sequence). CDR3 in DNA: TGTGCCACCCACCCGGGACTAGGTTCCTACGAGCAGTACTTC. Translation: CATHPGLGSYEQYF.

A note on this clonotype: Sequence at one end of the junction differs from germline and may be a read error. The V call is TRBV12-3 or TRBV12-4, the J call TRBJ2-3, with TRBD1 matching over 8 bases. The CDR3 is 16 residues long. CDR3 DNA: TGTGCCAGCAGTTCGCTGGGTGCAGGGGGCACAGATACGCGGTATTTT. Protein product: CASSSLGAGGTDTRYF.

This clonotype was detected ten times or more. The chain couples TRBV27 to TRBJ2-3, with D possibly being TRBD2 (7 bases). Germline V gene data show CDR1 as MNHEY and CDR2 as SMNVEV (reference sequence). V lost 10 bases and J lost 5, with 25 bases in between. The CDR3 is 16 residues long. The CDR3 is CATHTGGGAGEDTQYF. The CDR3 bases are TGTGCCACCCACACGGGTGGGGGGGCCGGGGAAGATACGCAGTATTTT.

This clonotype has at least ten counts. This chain joins TRBV28 and TRBJ1-1, with D perhaps TRBD1 (6 bases). Trimming cost V 5 bases and J 6 bases, with 16 bases left between them. Germline CDR1 reads MDHEN; CDR2 reads SYDVKM. This CDR3 comprises 14 residues. The CDR3 region has the DNA TGTGCCAGCAGTCTTCTTACAGGGACCCCTGAAGCTTTCTTT. This translates into CASSLLTGTPEAFF.

Comment on this clonotype: This probably arose from a read error, given a far larger clone one base away. The chain couples TRBV6-4 to TRBJ2-7; D is undetermined. The CDR3 is 14 residues long. Trimming took off 7 bases at V and 3 bases at J, with 16 bases between the two ends. The germline V gene has CDR1 MRHNA and CDR2 SNTAGT. The CDR3 DNA sequence: TGTGCCAGCACCCGCTGGGTCTCGGGCTACGAGCAGTACTTC. Encoded protein: CASTRWVSGYEQYF.

This clonotype has ten or more counts. The genes are TRBV25-1 and TRBJ1-5; D gene ambiguous. The ends were cut back, 3 bases at V and 1 base at J, with 4 bases in the middle. This CDR3 region has 13 residues. Per the germline V gene, CDR1 is MGHDK and CDR2 is SYGVNS. CDR3 nucleotides: TGTGCCAGCAGTGATCGAAGCAATCAGCCCCAGCATTTT. It yields the protein CASSDRSNQPQHF.

A note on this clonotype: A much larger clone lies a single base off, so this may be a read error. The gene calls are TRBV9 and TRBJ2-5; D possibly corresponds to TRBD2 (5 bases). The CDR3 consists of 14 residues. Germline assignment: CDR1 SGDLS and CDR2 YYNGEE. CDR3 nucleotides: TGTGCCAGCAGCGTAGGAGGGTGGCAAGAGACCCATTACTTC. Translation: CASSVGGWQETHYF.

This clonotype was detected many times. The chain has TRBV7-2 and TRBJ2-5; the D is unclear. Trimming left V 4 bases short and J 5 bases short, with 17 bases between. CDR1 is SGHTA and CDR2 is FQGNSA in the germline V gene. This CDR3 has 15 amino acids. The CDR3 DNA reads as TGTGCCAGCAGCTCCCCTCTTCGGTTGGGGGAGACCCAGTACTTC. Amino acids: CASSSPLRLGETQYF. The variable domain in full, with the rest retrieved from reference TRBV7-2 and TRBJ2-5, is GAGVSQSPSNKVTEKGKDVELRCDPISGHTALYWYRQSLGQGLEFLIYFQGNSAPDKSGLPSDRFSAERTGGSVSTLTIQRTQQEDSAVYLCASSSPLRLGETQYFGPGTRLLVL.

On this clonotype: This may stem from a read error, because a much larger clone lies one nucleotide away. Lacking the conserved final phenylalanine or tryptophan, this CDR3 likely reflects a read error. This sequence joins TRBV10-3 and TRBJ1-2; D is unresolved. The CDR3 is 13 amino acids. Germline V gene data show CDR1 as ENHRY and CDR2 as SYGVKD. Trimming removed 6 bases at V and 2 bases at J, with 10 bases between. The CDR3 protein is CAIREGRNYGYTS. The DNA for the CDR3 is TGTGCCATCAGGGAAGGACGGAACTATGGCTACACCTCC.

Many counts were recorded for this clonotype. The V call is TRBV19, the J call TRBJ2-5; D possibly corresponds to TRBD2 (5 bases). This CDR3 region has 15 residues. V was trimmed by 1 base and J by 2 bases, leaving 11 bases between them. The V gene's germline CDR1 is LNHDA and CDR2 SQIVND (reference sequence). This CDR3 is CASSIAAGTQETQYF. CDR3 coding DNA: TGTGCCAGTAGTATAGCGGCGGGTACACAAGAGACCCAGTACTTC.

This clonotype came up many times. The chain carries TRBV24-1 and TRBJ2-7, with a weak D call TRBD1 (5 bases). Trimming shortened V by 3 bases and J by 7 bases, and 12 bases separated the two germline ends. Germline V gives CDR1 KGHDR, CDR2 SFDVKD. This CDR3 region has 13 residues. DNA of the CDR3: TGTGCCACCAGTGATCCTGACAGAAGGGAGCAGTACTTC. Its translation: CATSDPDRREQYF.

This clonotype appeared many times. This chain joins TRBV20-1 and TRBJ1-4; TRBD1 might be the D (6 bases). Germline assignment: CDR1 DFQATT and CDR2 SNEGSKA (reference sequence). This CDR3 is 12 amino acids long. V shed 6 bases and J shed 8 bases, with 13 bases lying between them. The CDR3 bases are TGCAGTGCAACAGGGTTAGGGGAAAAACTGTTTTTT. It yields the protein CSATGLGEKLFF.